One and the same sample provided the 17 T cell receptor beta chains below, sequenced in a study of cytomegalovirus exposure and HLA in healthy donors. This PCR relied on a set of 60 Vbeta primers and 13 Jbeta primers. Some clones are missing from TCRdb's copy, which holds only in-frame ones; the method was immunoSEQ multiplex PCR. The sample lists about 150,000 clones, roughly 80% occurring once. Specimen: PBMCs. All receptors come from a woman aged 40 to 50 in good health and CMV-seronegative.

The V gene is TRBV11-3, the J gene TRBJ2-5; 11 bases map to TRBD2. CDR1 SGHNT and CDR2 YENEEA come from the germline V gene. CDR3 size: 17 residues. The trim removed 5 bases at V and 5 bases at J, leaving 13 bases unmatched. In DNA form, the CDR3 reads TGTGCCAGCAGCGCAGGAACCTTAGCGGGGGGGCCCGAGACCCAGTACTTC. This codes for CASSAGTLAGGPETQYF.

In DNA, the CDR3 is TGTGCCAGCAGTTCCCCGCAGGGTACCCTCTATGGCTACACCTTC. Its translation: CASSSPQGTLYGYTF. The J gene is TRBJ1-2, the V gene TRBV28; a weak D match, TRBD1 (5 bases). Germline assignment: CDR1 MDHEN and CDR2 SYDVKM. The CDR3 spans 15 residues. Between the trimmed V and J ends, which lost 4 bases and 4 bases, there was a span of 16 bases.

This clone appeared a few times. The chain is built from TRBV5-1 and TRBJ1-2, with D hard to call. The CDR3 contains 14 residues. V was shortened by 0 bases and J by 6 bases, with 12 bases between the two germline ends. CDR1 SGHRS and CDR2 YFSETQ come from the germline V gene. The CDR3 DNA reads as TGCGCCAGCAGCTTGGCCGATCACAACGATGGCTACACCTTC. Its translation is CASSLADHNDGYTF.

J is TRBJ1-2 and V is TRBV5-4; TRBD1 matches at 7 bases. The CDR3 totals 14 residues. V dropped 3 bases and J dropped 4; count of bases not matched to a gene: 6. Looked up from germline, CDR1 is SGHNT and CDR2 is YYREEE (reference sequence). This chain's CDR3 is CASSWRDSPYGYTF. The CDR3 DNA is TGTGCCAGCAGCTGGCGGGACAGTCCCTATGGCTACACCTTC.

The chain combines TRBV19 with TRBJ1-4, with 9 positions matching TRBD1. CDR1 LNHDA and CDR2 SQIVND come from the germline V gene (reference sequence). V was pared by 5 bases and J by 8 bases, with 9 bases of the junction left unmatched. This CDR3 has 15 amino acids. The CDR3 loop reads CASSLNRGLNEKLFF. The CDR3 DNA follows: TGTGCCAGTAGTCTCAACAGGGGGCTCAACGAAAAACTGTTTTTT.

Only a few counts were recorded for this clone. The gene calls are TRBV2 and TRBJ2-5, with D perhaps matching TRBD1 (6 bases). CDR3 size: 12 residues. The germline V and J ends were trimmed by 11 bases and 0 bases, with 10 bases remaining between them. CDR1 and CDR2 (germline): SNHLY, FYNNEI. CDR3 sequence reads: CAGRTDQETQYF. CDR3 sequence (DNA): TGTGCCGGAAGGACAGACCAAGAGACCCAGTACTTC. Drawing the rest from reference TRBV2 and TRBJ2-5, the complete variable domain is EPEVTQTPSHQVTQMGQEVILRCVPISNHLYFYWYRQILGQKVEFLVSFYNNEISEKSEIFDDQFSVERPDGSNFTLKIRSTKLEDSAMYFCAGRTDQETQYFGPGTRLLVL.

The J gene is TRBJ2-3, the V gene TRBV4-2, with 8 bases aligning to TRBD2. Trimming removed 0 bases from V and 6 bases from J; junction bases left unmatched: 11. Germline V gene data show CDR1 as LGHNA and CDR2 as YNFKEQ. There are 17 residues in the CDR3. CDR3 in amino acids: CASSQEKAAGDSDTQYF. The CDR3 DNA is TGTGCCAGCAGCCAAGAAAAGGCAGCGGGAGACTCTGATACGCAGTATTTT.

The gene calls are TRBV11-2 and TRBJ2-1, with D possibly being TRBD2 (6 bases). V gave up 0 bases and J gave up 10 bases, with 16 bases separating them. Germline CDR1 SGHAT, CDR2 FQNNGV. The CDR3 contains 15 residues. CDR3 in DNA: TGTGCCAGCAGCTTAGATATCTGGGGGGTAGGAGAGCAGTTCTTC. Its protein product is CASSLDIWGVGEQFF.

The chain recombines TRBV4-2 with TRBJ1-5, with D perhaps TRBD1 (5 bases). The CDR3 totals 16 residues. Germline values: CDR1 LGHNA, CDR2 YNFKEQ. Trimming pared 0 bases from V and 6 bases from J, leaving 15 bases between. The CDR3, as DNA: TGTGCCAGCAGCCAAGAACTATGGGACTTCATTCAGCCCCAGCATTTT. Its translation is CASSQELWDFIQPQHF.

DNA for the CDR3: TGCGCCAGCAGCCTGGTAGCGGGAGAAGGTGAGCAGTTCTTC. Amino acid sequence: CASSLVAGEGEQFF. The chain uses TRBV5-1 and TRBJ2-1; 9 positions match TRBD2. This CDR3 has 14 amino acids. V shed 4 bases, J shed 9 bases, and the junction held 8 bases outside the gene matches. CDR1 SGHRS and CDR2 YFSETQ come from the germline V gene.

V gene TRBV5-1 combines with J gene TRBJ2-3, with 7 positions matching TRBD1. Germline CDR1 SGHRS, CDR2 YFSETQ. V shed 3 bases and J 3 bases; nucleotides not matched to a gene: 7. The CDR3 has 15 residues. CDR3 amino acids: CASSSLQGRTDTQYF. The CDR3 bases are TGCGCCAGCAGCTCTTTACAGGGGCGGACAGATACGCAGTATTTT.

This clone was seen a few times. The chain carries TRBV19 and TRBJ1-3, with 7 bases fitting TRBD1. The germline V gene has CDR1 LNHDA and CDR2 SQIVND (reference sequence). V dropped 5 bases and J dropped 1; count of bases not matched to a gene: 5. CDR3 length: 15 amino acids. The CDR3 DNA is TGTGCCAGTAGTCTTACAGGGGTATCTGGAAACACCATATATTTT. Translating it yields CASSLTGVSGNTIYF. Looking up the rest from reference TRBV19 and TRBJ1-3 gives the full variable domain: DGGITQSPKYLFRKEGQNVTLSCEQNLNHDAMYWYRQDPGQGLRLIYYSQIVNDFQKGDIAEGYSVSREKKESFPLTVTSAQKNPTAFYLCASSLTGVSGNTIYFGEGSWLTVV.

The gene calls are TRBV5-4 and TRBJ1-4; the D is unclear. In germline, CDR1 is SGHNT, CDR2 YYREEE (reference sequence). CDR3 length: 13 residues. V was cut by 3 bases and J by 5 bases, with 8 bases left in between. CDR3 DNA sequence: TGTGCCAGCAGCTCGAAAGAGAATGAAAAACTGTTTTTT. Translating gives CASSSKENEKLFF.

CDR3 sequence (DNA): TGTGCCATCAGTGAGACGGGGGCAGGGGGCCTCCAAGAGACCCAGTACTTC. Amino acid sequence: CAISETGAGGLQETQYF. This chain joins TRBV10-3 and TRBJ2-5; 8 bases are shared with TRBD1. This CDR3 comprises 17 residues. Germline trimming cut 2 bases from V and 1 base from J; bases unmatched to any gene: 9. The germline V gene has CDR1 ENHRY and CDR2 SYGVKD.

The chain links TRBV7-4 to TRBJ1-1, with D unclear. Trimming removed 8 bases from V and 1 base from J, with 11 bases in between. CDR3 size: 13 residues. The germline gives CDR1 SGHVT, CDR2 SQSDAQ. CDR3 DNA: TGTGCCAGCTACTGGAGCGGGAACACTGAAGCTTTCTTT. It yields the protein CASYWSGNTEAFF.

The chain joins TRBV7-9 to TRBJ2-5; D not certain. V dropped 0 bases and J dropped 0 bases, with 5 bases sitting between them. Germline V lookup: CDR1 SEHNR, CDR2 FQNEAQ (reference sequence). The CDR3 is 14 residues long. CDR3 sequence reads: CASSLARYQETQYF. Written as DNA, the CDR3 is TGTGCCAGCAGCTTAGCGCGGTACCAAGAGACCCAGTACTTC.

This sequence joins TRBV10-3 and TRBJ2-7, with TRBD2 matching 10 bases. Losses at the gene ends were 2 bases for V and 4 bases for J; bases not matched to a gene: 5. The CDR3 has 15 amino acids. CDR1 and CDR2 (germline): ENHRY, SYGVKD. CDR3 bases: TGTGCCATCAGTGAGCTAGCGGGAGTTGGTTACGAGCAGTACTTC. Its protein product is CAISELAGVGYEQYF.